The T cell receptor beta chain under discussion was sequenced for a study of T cells in Graves' hyperthyroidism and ophthalmopathy. Per the germline V gene, CDR1 is SNHLY and CDR2 is FYNNEI. With V trimmed by 10 bases and J by 6 bases, 11 bases remained unmatched. The CDR3 has 13 amino acids. This clonotype was found many times. The investigators amplified TCR beta CDR3 regions from RNA transcripts. TCR CDR3 regions were first amplified by RT-PCR with HTBI primers. TCRdb re-called the multiplex PCR reads with MiXCR, one entry per CDR3 protein. The sample gives under 700,000 distinct CDR3 sequences, about 43% of which show up once; 8.2% is in the top ten.

This chain uses TRBV2 with TRBJ2-7; 8 positions agree with TRBD2. This receptor was taken from a young woman with Graves' hyperthyroidism. The sequenced material came from peripheral blood or thyroid tissue (not recorded which). Here the CDR3 reads CANGEREYGEQYF. The CDR3 DNA reads TGTGCCAACGGAGAGCGGGAGTATGGCGAGCAGTACTTC. Full variable domain (outside the CDR3, taken from reference TRBV2 and TRBJ2-7): EPEVTQTPSHQVTQMGQEVILRCVPISNHLYFYWYRQILGQKVEFLVSFYNNEISEKSEIFDDQFSVERPDGSNFTLKIRSTKLEDSAMYFCANGEREYGEQYFGPGTRLTVT.